The 13 T cell receptor beta chains below come from one sample, sequenced in a study of regulatory T cells in long-lasting Graves disease (dated by TCRdb to the early 2020s). Library construction relied on multiplex PCR. The listed sequencing device is Illumina HiSeq 4000. iRepertoire HTBI primers and Arm-PCR amplification of CDR3 regions were used to construct TCR beta libraries. TCRdb reran the public reads through fastp at Q25 and MiXCR, keeping productive beta chains. Identical CDR3 protein sequences are pooled into one entry, listed with their most common genes and DNA. The sample table holds hundreds of thousands of distinct CDR3 sequences, of which roughly 15% were seen once. About 20% of the sample lies in the top ten. The time point label of this sample denotes: newly diagnosed GD, antithyroid drugs for less than 3 months. For both TCR sequencing and RNA sequencing, RNA was extracted from PBMCs in TRIzol.

These same records also appear under a second study, on T cells in Graves' hyperthyroidism and ophthalmopathy.

This specimen consisted of peripheral blood mononuclear cells (PBMCs), obtained at new diagnosis, from a patient treated with antithyroid drugs. The receptors originated from a woman in her twenties or thirties with Graves disease. Donor details come from another sample of the same person, matched by shared clones.

This clonotype occurred many times. The rearrangement links TRBV3-1 to TRBJ1-1; D is uncertain. The ends were cut back, 2 bases at V and 8 bases at J, with 12 bases in the middle. The CDR3 is made up of 13 amino acids. Germline V lookup: CDR1 LGHDT, CDR2 YNNKEL (reference sequence). As DNA, the CDR3 is TGTGCCAGCAGCCAAATAGCGGAAACCGAAGCTTTCTTT. This translates into CASSQIAETEAFF. Drawing the rest from reference TRBV3-1 and TRBJ1-1, the complete variable domain is DTAVSQTPKYLVTQMGNDKSIKCEQNLGHDTMYWYKQDSKKFLKIMFSYNNKELIINETVPNRFSPKSPDKAHLNLHINSLELGDSAVYFCASSQIAETEAFFGQGTRLTVV.

Regarding this clonotype: A far larger clone is only one base removed, so a read error is likely. The chain links TRBV7-3 to TRBJ2-1, with 9 bases fitting TRBD1. From germline, CDR1 is SGHTA and CDR2 FQGTGA. V dropped 6 bases and J dropped 1; count of bases not matched to a gene: 1. The CDR3 contains 14 residues. The CDR3 here is CASRGTGSYNEQFF. The CDR3, as DNA: TGTGCCAGCAGGGGGACAGGGTCCTACAATGAGCAGTTCTTC.

V gene TRBV20-1 combines with J gene TRBJ2-1, with 7 bases that match TRBD2. Trimming cost V 6 bases and J 2 bases; bases outside gene matches: 10. The CDR3 sequence is 15 residues long. Germline V CDR1 and CDR2: DFQATT, SNEGSKA (reference sequence). The CDR3 sequence: CSAPVWEGPYNEQFF. CDR3 DNA sequence: TGCAGTGCCCCGGTGTGGGAGGGCCCCTACAATGAGCAGTTCTTC.

The chain combines TRBV7-2 with TRBJ2-3; tentatively, D is TRBD1 (7 bases). The V end was cut by 5 bases, the J end by 2 bases, with 26 bases between. Germline V gene sequence: CDR1 SGHTA, CDR2 FQGNSA. The CDR3 totals 19 residues. In nucleotides, the CDR3 is TGTGCCAGCAGCCCCGCCGGGACAGTGGGACTTATCCTCACAGATACGCAGTATTTT. Its protein is CASSPAGTVGLILTDTQYF. The full variable domain, with the rest looked up from reference TRBV7-2 and TRBJ2-3, is GAGVSQSPSNKVTEKGKDVELRCDPISGHTALYWYRQSLGQGLEFLIYFQGNSAPDKSGLPSDRFSAERTGGSVSTLTIQRTQQEDSAVYLCASSPAGTVGLILTDTQYFGPGTRLTVL.

This clonotype was observed a handful of times. The V and J genes are TRBV30 and TRBJ1-5; D gene uncertain. The V end lost 0 bases, the J end lost 5 bases, and 8 bases lay between the germline ends. Per germline, CDR1 GTSNPN and CDR2 SVGIG (reference sequence). The CDR3 spans 13 residues. The CDR3 protein is CAWSVNRDQPQHF. CDR3 in DNA: TGTGCCTGGAGTGTTAACCGGGATCAGCCCCAGCATTTT.

This clonotype occurred many times. The chain couples TRBV15 to TRBJ1-2; 7 nucleotides align to TRBD1. Germline CDR1 is LNHNV and CDR2 is YYDKDF (reference sequence). The CDR3 runs to 16 residues. The junction had 8 bases not matched to a gene; V was cut back by 2 bases and J by 2 bases. The CDR3 DNA sequence: TGTGCCACCAGCAGAAACTCAGGACAGGCCAACTATGGCTACACCTTC. This sequence encodes CATSRNSGQANYGYTF.

The chain carries TRBV30 and TRBJ2-5; 8 bases align to TRBD1. With 0 bases clipped from V and 6 bases from J, the junction kept 6 bases outside the gene matches. The CDR3 is 14 residues long. CDR1 is GTSNPN and CDR2 is SVGIG in the germline V gene (reference sequence). CDR3 residues: CAWSVIGQGKTQYF. The CDR3 region has the DNA TGTGCCTGGAGTGTAATTGGACAGGGAAAGACCCAGTACTTC.

The V call is TRBV28, the J call TRBJ1-4; 7 nucleotides line up with TRBD1. The CDR3 totals 17 residues. J lost 2 bases, V lost 3 bases, and 9 bases had no gene match. Germline lookup yields CDR1 MDHEN and CDR2 SYDVKM. The DNA for the CDR3 is TGTGCCAGCAGTTTGTCAGGGGGAAGAAAGACTAATGAAAAACTGTTTTTT. This sequence encodes CASSLSGGRKTNEKLFF.

The chain links TRBV2 to TRBJ1-4; possibly TRBD1 for D (6 bases). V gave up 0 bases and J gave up 0 bases, with 11 bases separating them. The CDR3 contains 17 residues. Germline CDR1 reads SNHLY; CDR2 reads FYNNEI. CDR3 nucleotide sequence: TGTGCCAGCAGTGAAGCAGGGGGTTTTGCAACTAATGAAAAACTGTTTTTT. This codes for CASSEAGGFATNEKLFF.

This clonotype has only a few counts. The gene calls are TRBV6-5 and TRBJ2-2; a possible D gene is TRBD2 (5 bases). CDR3 size: 16 residues. V lost 4 bases and J lost 3, with 15 bases in between. The V gene's germline CDR1 is MNHEY and CDR2 SVGAGI. The CDR3 region has the DNA TGTGCCAGCAGTTTCTCGAAGGGAGTGGACACCGGGGAGCTGTTTTTT. Protein: CASSFSKGVDTGELFF.

This clonotype appeared many times. The chain has TRBV27 and TRBJ1-5; D is uncertain. The CDR3 runs to 15 residues. Germline V gene lookup returns CDR1 MNHEY and CDR2 SMNVEV (reference sequence). The V gene lost 0 bases and the J gene lost 3 bases, with 9 bases spanning the gap. CDR3 sequence: CASSLSPGFNQPQHF. CDR3 sequence (DNA): TGTGCCAGCAGTTTATCTCCGGGGTTCAATCAGCCCCAGCATTTT.

This clonotype turned up a few times. The chain is built from TRBV28 and TRBJ1-3; D unresolved. The length of the CDR3 is 15 residues. Between the trimmed V and J ends, which lost 1 base and 0 bases, there was a span of 7 bases. Germline CDR1 and CDR2: MDHEN and SYDVKM. Here the CDR3 reads CASSLFGFSGNTIYF. DNA of the CDR3: TGTGCCAGCAGTTTATTCGGGTTCTCTGGAAACACCATATATTTT.

This clonotype was observed at least ten times. The rearrangement joins TRBV25-1 to TRBJ1-1, with a possible D match to TRBD1 (6 bases). Germline CDR1 reads MGHDK; CDR2 reads SYGVNS. V was cut by 6 bases and J by 4 bases, with 18 bases left in between. The CDR3 has 15 amino acids. The CDR3 spells CASRESGGRGTEAFF. The DNA for the CDR3 is TGTGCCAGCAGGGAGAGCGGGGGGCGAGGCACTGAAGCTTTCTTT. Using reference TRBV25-1 and TRBJ1-1 for the parts outside the CDR3, the full variable domain is EADIYQTPRYLVIGTGKKITLECSQTMGHDKMYWYQQDPGMELHLIHYSYGVNSTEKGDLSSESTVSRIRTEHFPLTLESARPSHTSQYLCASRESGGRGTEAFFGQGTRLTVV.